The 20 T cell receptor beta chains reported below all come from one sample, sequenced in a study of response to subunit inactivated influenza vaccine. TCRdb reanalysed the RT-PCR reads using MiXCR and keeps one entry per CDR3 protein. The sample lists about 830,000 distinct CDR3 sequences, approximately 17% occurring once. The specimen was PBMCs from blood, collected around 5 days after vaccination. These TCRs come from a man in his fifties who received an inactivated influenza vaccine.

The rearrangement joins TRBV12-5 to TRBJ2-2; no firm D call. V was shortened by 0 bases and J by 2 bases, with 10 bases between the two germline ends. Germline V lookup: CDR1 LGHNT, CDR2 FRNRAP. CDR3 length: 16 amino acids. The CDR3 DNA is TGTGCTAGTGGTTTGGTACTGGGCGTAAACACCGGGGAGCTGTTTTTT. It translates to CASGLVLGVNTGELFF.

The V gene is TRBV12-3 or TRBV12-4, the J gene TRBJ1-6; D possibly corresponds to TRBD1 (6 bases). The CDR3 sequence is 12 residues long. V was pared by 6 bases and J by 13 bases, with 13 bases between. For the CDR3, the DNA is TGTGCCAGCAGACTGACAGGCTCGCCCCTCCACTTT. Protein product: CASRLTGSPLHF.

This clonotype turned up a few times. The rearrangement uses TRBV7-2 and TRBJ2-4; D is perhaps TRBD1 (5 bases). The germline V gene has CDR1 SGHTA and CDR2 FQGNSA. Trimming removed 5 bases at V and 7 bases at J, with 12 bases between. The CDR3 sequence is 13 residues long. CDR3 loop: CASSAGFVNIQYF. CDR3 DNA sequence: TGTGCCAGCAGCGCAGGGTTTGTGAACATTCAGTACTTC.

This clonotype was seen more than once but under ten times. The CDR3 here is CASSPSGSPRYEQYF. CDR3 nucleotide sequence: TGTGCCAGCTCACCATCGGGCAGCCCCAGGTACGAGCAGTACTTC. The J gene is TRBJ2-7, the V gene TRBV18; unclear D gene. Germline CDR1 reads KGHSH; CDR2 reads LQKENI. V was cut by 2 bases and J by 4 bases, with 15 bases left in between. The length of the CDR3 is 15 residues.

The sample holds a few counts of this clonotype. The V and J genes are TRBV20-1 and TRBJ1-5; 9 bases align to TRBD1. V trimming: 6 bases; J trimming: 4 bases; junction bases outside the gene matches: 10. Germline-derived CDR1 and CDR2 are DFQATT and SNEGSKA (reference sequence). CDR3 length equals 15 residues. CDR3: CSAKSTGTGNQPQHF. The CDR3 region has the DNA TGCAGTGCGAAATCGACCGGGACAGGGAATCAGCCCCAGCATTTT.

This chain connects TRBV20-1 to TRBJ2-1, with TRBD1 matching 9 bases. CDR3 size: 14 residues. With 0 bases clipped from V and 9 bases from J, the junction kept 6 bases outside the gene matches. CDR1 is DFQATT and CDR2 is SNEGSKA in the germline V gene (reference sequence). In DNA form, the CDR3 reads TGCAGTGCTAGAGATATACAGGGGGCAGGTGAGCAGTTCTTC. Residues: CSARDIQGAGEQFF.

This clonotype has ten or more counts. This CDR3 reads CASEETGYNEQFF. CDR3 sequence (DNA): TGTGCCAGTGAAGAGACGGGGTACAATGAGCAGTTCTTC. The chain employs TRBV5-6 and TRBJ2-1; maybe TRBD2 (5 bases). V was shortened by 8 bases and J by 4 bases, with 13 bases between the two germline ends. The CDR3 loop spans 13 amino acids. CDR1 is SGHDT and CDR2 is YYEEEE in the germline V gene.

This clonotype was detected many times. The J gene is TRBJ2-5, the V gene TRBV7-2; the D is unclear. There are 14 residues in the CDR3. Germline-derived CDR1 and CDR2 are SGHTA and FQGNSA. Trimming took 2 bases from V and 2 from J, leaving 9 bases between them. CDR3 DNA: TGTGCCAGCAGCTTATCGTCGGGTCAAGAGACCCAGTACTTC. Translation: CASSLSSGQETQYF.

The chain has TRBV30 and TRBJ2-2; D gene unclear. Trimming pared 2 bases from V and 4 bases from J, leaving 2 bases between. The CDR3 extends over 11 amino acids. The germline CDR1 and CDR2 sequences are GTSNPN and SVGIG (reference sequence). The CDR3 nucleotides read TGTGCCTGGAGTCTCACCGGGGAGCTGTTTTTT. Its protein product is CAWSLTGELFF. Full variable domain (remainder filled in from reference TRBV30 and TRBJ2-2): SQTIHQWPATLVQPVGSPLSLECTVEGTSNPNLYWYRQAAGRGLQLLFYSVGIGQISSEVPQNLSASRPQDRQFILSSKKLLLSDSGFYLCAWSLTGELFFGEGSRLTVL.

Only a few counts were recorded for this clonotype. The CDR3 reads CATGLGPRTTDTQYF. In nucleotides, the CDR3 is TGTGCTACCGGTCTAGGACCCCGGACAACAGATACGCAGTATTTT. The chain has TRBV6-1 and TRBJ2-3; perhaps TRBD1 as D (5 bases). This CDR3 has 15 amino acids. Looked up from germline, CDR1 is MNHNS and CDR2 is SASEGT.

The V call is TRBV12-3 or TRBV12-4, the J call TRBJ2-3; 7 bases align to TRBD2. The ends lost 3 bases at V and 0 bases at J; junction bases unmatched: 3. CDR3 length equals 15 residues. CDR3 DNA: TGTGCCAGCAGTTTTTCTAGCGGAAGCACAGATACGCAGTATTTT. As protein: CASSFSSGSTDTQYF.

The J gene is TRBJ1-2, the V gene TRBV7-9, with a weak D call TRBD1 (6 bases). This CDR3 is 14 amino acids long. V lost 8 bases to trimming and J lost 0 bases, with 13 bases between them. Germline CDR1 SEHNR, CDR2 FQNEAQ (reference sequence). CDR3 nucleotides: TGTGCCAGCGTGCCTACAGGGTCTAACTATGGCTACACCTTC. It codes for CASVPTGSNYGYTF. The complete variable domain, with remaining parts taken from reference TRBV7-9 and TRBJ1-2, reads DTGVSQNPRHKITKRGQNVTFRCDPISEHNRLYWYRQTLGQGPEFLTYFQNEAQLEKSRLLSDRFSAERPKGSFSTLEIQRTEQGDSAMYLCASVPTGSNYGYTFGSGTRLTVV.

CDR3 amino acids: CASQSTVQETQYF. CDR3 DNA: TGTGCCAGTCAATCGACAGTCCAAGAGACCCAGTACTTC. This chain connects TRBV25-1 to TRBJ2-5; D is perhaps TRBD1 (5 bases). With 9 bases removed from V and 1 base from J, the gap between germline ends came to 12 bases. The CDR3 contains 13 residues. CDR1 is MGHDK and CDR2 is SYGVNS in the germline V gene.

Only a few counts were recorded for this clonotype. The rearrangement uses TRBV7-9 and TRBJ2-7; a possible D gene is TRBD1 (6 bases). The germline gives CDR1 SEHNR, CDR2 FQNEAQ (reference sequence). V shed 5 bases and J shed 5 bases, with 19 bases lying between them. CDR3 length: 15 residues. CDR3 sequence (DNA): TGTGCCAGCAGCACATACGACAGGTATCAGGACGAGCAGTACTTC. It specifies CASSTYDRYQDEQYF.

This clonotype was detected a few times. This chain uses TRBV12-3 or TRBV12-4 with TRBJ2-2; 13 bases align to TRBD2. The length of the CDR3 is 17 residues. V lost 6 bases to trimming and J lost 6 bases; unmatched junction nucleotides: 10. As DNA, the CDR3 is TGTGCCAGCAGGACGGGACTAGCGGGGTCTCGGGCCGGGGAGCTGTTTTTT. Translated: CASRTGLAGSRAGELFF.

The V call is TRBV10-2, the J call TRBJ2-3; 10 bases fit TRBD2. CDR1 and CDR2 from the germline V gene are WSHSY and SAAADI. After removal of 6 bases from V and 2 bases from J, the junction contained 5 bases not matched to a gene. The CDR3 runs to 15 residues. In DNA, the CDR3 is TGCGCCAGCAGGGGTCTAGCGGGGGCCACAGATACGCAGTATTTT. Translated, it gives CASRGLAGATDTQYF.

The rearrangement joins TRBV11-2 to TRBJ2-1; TRBD2 agrees at 7 bases. J lost 4 bases, V lost 6 bases, and 9 bases had no gene match. Germline V gene sequence: CDR1 SGHAT, CDR2 FQNNGV. The CDR3 covers 15 residues. CDR3 loop: CASSLGQRGYNEQFF. As DNA, the CDR3 is TGTGCCAGCAGTCTTGGCCAGCGGGGATACAATGAGCAGTTCTTC.

On this clonotype itself: Just one base apart from a much larger clone, this may be a read error. V is TRBV5-5 and J is TRBJ2-5; perhaps TRBD1 as D (6 bases). CDR3 length equals 13 residues. Germline V gene lookup returns CDR1 SGHKS and CDR2 YYEKEE (reference sequence). This CDR3 reads CASSFGTQETHYF. The CDR3 DNA sequence: TGTGCCAGCAGCTTTGGGACACAAGAGACCCATTACTTC.

CDR3 in DNA: TGTGCCAGCAGCTTGGTGAGGGTAGAAGAGACCCAGTACTTC. It codes for CASSLVRVEETQYF. The rearrangement links TRBV5-5 to TRBJ2-5; D perhaps matches TRBD2 (5 bases). The germline gives CDR1 SGHKS, CDR2 YYEKEE (reference sequence). The CDR3 is 14 residues long. V shed 0 bases and J shed 3 bases, with 9 bases lying between them.

This clonotype was detected a few times. This chain links TRBV4-1 with TRBJ1-4; 7 positions agree with TRBD1. Germline V CDR1 and CDR2: MGHRA, YSYEKL. The CDR3 totals 22 residues. The J segment lost 0 bases and the V segment lost 1 base, leaving 20 bases of the junction unmatched. CDR3 protein: CASSQVRLETGSGGPTNEKLFF. Written as DNA, the CDR3 is TGCGCCAGCAGCCAAGTACGGTTGGAAACAGGCTCAGGGGGTCCAACTAATGAAAAACTGTTTTTT.